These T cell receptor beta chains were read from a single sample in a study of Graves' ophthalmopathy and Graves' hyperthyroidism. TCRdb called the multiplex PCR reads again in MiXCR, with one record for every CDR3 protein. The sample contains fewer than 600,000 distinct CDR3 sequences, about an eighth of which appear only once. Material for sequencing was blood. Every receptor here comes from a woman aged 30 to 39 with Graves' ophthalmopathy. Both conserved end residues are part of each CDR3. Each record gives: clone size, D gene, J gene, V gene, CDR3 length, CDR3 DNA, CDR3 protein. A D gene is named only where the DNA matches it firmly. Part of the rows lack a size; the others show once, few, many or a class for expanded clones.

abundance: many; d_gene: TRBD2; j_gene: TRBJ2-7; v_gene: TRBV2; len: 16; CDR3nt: TGTGCCAGCAGTGTAGAAATGTTAGCGGGACTCTACGAGCAGTACTTC; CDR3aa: CASSVEMLAGLYEQYF
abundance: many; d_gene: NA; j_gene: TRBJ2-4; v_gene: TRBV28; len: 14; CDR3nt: TGTGCCAGCAGTTTCGAGGGAGGACAGAACATTCAGTACTTC; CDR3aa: CASSFEGGQNIQYF
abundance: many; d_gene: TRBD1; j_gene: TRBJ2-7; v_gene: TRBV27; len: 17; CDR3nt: TGTGCCAGCAGTCTAAAACGCCCAGGACAGGGAGACTACGAGCAGTACTTC; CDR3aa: CASSLKRPGQGDYEQYF
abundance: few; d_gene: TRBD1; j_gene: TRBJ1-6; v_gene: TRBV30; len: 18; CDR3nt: TGTGCCTGGAATGGGGGGGCCTTTACGACAGGGCTGGATTCACCCCTCCACTTT; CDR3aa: CAWNGGAFTTGLDSPLHF
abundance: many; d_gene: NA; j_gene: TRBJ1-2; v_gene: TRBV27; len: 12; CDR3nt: TGTGCCAGCACCCAAGGGGTTGATGGCTACACCTTC; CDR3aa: CASTQGVDGYTF
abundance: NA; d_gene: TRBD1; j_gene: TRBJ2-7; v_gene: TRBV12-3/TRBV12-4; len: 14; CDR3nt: TGTGCCAGCAGGCCGACAGGGAGCTACTACGAGCAGTACTTC; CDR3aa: CASRPTGSYYEQYF
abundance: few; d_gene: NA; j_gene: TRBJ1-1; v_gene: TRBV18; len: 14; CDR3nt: TGTGCCAGCTCACCACCGAACGGGCACCCTGAAGCTTTCTTT; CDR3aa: CASSPPNGHPEAFF
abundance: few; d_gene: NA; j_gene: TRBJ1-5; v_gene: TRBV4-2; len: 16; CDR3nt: TGTGCCAGCAGCCAAGATGGCTTGGGGGGTTATCAGCCCCAGCATTTT; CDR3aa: CASSQDGLGGYQPQHF
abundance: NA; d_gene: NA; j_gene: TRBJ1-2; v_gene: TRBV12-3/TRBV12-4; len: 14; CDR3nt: TGTGCCAGCAACCAAGGGGTCGAGAGGTATGGTTACACCTTC; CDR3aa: CASNQGVERYGYTF
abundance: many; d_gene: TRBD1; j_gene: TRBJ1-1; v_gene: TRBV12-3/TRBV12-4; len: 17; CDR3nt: TGTGCCAGCAGTTTATGGGCGACAGGGATGGTTTACACTGAAGCTTTCTTT; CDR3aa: CASSLWATGMVYTEAFF
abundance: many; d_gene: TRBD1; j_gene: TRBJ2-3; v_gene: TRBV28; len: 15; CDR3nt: TGTGCCAGCAGTACAGGGACAGGGGCTACAGATACGCAGTATTTT; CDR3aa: CASSTGTGATDTQYF
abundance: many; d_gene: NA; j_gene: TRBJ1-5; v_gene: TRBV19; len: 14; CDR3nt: TGTGCCAGTAGTATTAAGGGTAGCAATCAGCCCCAGCATTTT; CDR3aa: CASSIKGSNQPQHF
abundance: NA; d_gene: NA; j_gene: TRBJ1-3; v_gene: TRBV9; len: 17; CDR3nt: TGTGCCAGCAGCGTAACCCTAGGGGGGGCGAGTGGAAACACCATATATTTT; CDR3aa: CASSVTLGGASGNTIYF
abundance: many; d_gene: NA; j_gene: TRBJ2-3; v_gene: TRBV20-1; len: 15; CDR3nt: TGCAGTGCGCTGGGACCGGGACTTAGCACAGATACGCAGTATTTT; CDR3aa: CSALGPGLSTDTQYF
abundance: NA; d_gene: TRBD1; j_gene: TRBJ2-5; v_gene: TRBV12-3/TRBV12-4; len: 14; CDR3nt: TGTGCCAGCAGCCCATGGGACAGGCAAGAGACCCAGTACTTC; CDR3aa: CASSPWDRQETQYF
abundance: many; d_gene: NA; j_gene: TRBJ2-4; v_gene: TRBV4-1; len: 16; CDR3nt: TGCGCCAGCAGCCTTATGGGGAGGCTAGCCAAAAACATTCAGTACTTC; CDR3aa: CASSLMGRLAKNIQYF
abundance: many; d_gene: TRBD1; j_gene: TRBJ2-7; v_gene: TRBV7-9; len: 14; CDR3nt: TGTGCCAGCACCGGCGACAGGGGACCTTACGAGCAGTACTTC; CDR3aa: CASTGDRGPYEQYF
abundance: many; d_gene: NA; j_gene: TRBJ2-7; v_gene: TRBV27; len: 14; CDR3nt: TGTGCCAGCAGTTTAGGGACAAGAACCTACGAGCAGTACTTC; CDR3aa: CASSLGTRTYEQYF
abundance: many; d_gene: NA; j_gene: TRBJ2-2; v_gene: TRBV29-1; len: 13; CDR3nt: TGCAGCGTCTCACCTCAGAACACCGGGGAGCTGTTTTTT; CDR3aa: CSVSPQNTGELFF
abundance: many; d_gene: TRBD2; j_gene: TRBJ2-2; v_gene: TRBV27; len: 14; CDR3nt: TGTGCCAGCAGTTTCAGGGAGGGCACCGGGGAGCTGTTTTTT; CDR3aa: CASSFREGTGELFF
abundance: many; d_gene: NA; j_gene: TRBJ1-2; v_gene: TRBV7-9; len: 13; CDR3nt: TGTGCCAGCAGCTTAGAGACAGCCTATGGCTACACCTTC; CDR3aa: CASSLETAYGYTF
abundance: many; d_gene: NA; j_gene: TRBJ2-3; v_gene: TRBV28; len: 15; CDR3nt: TGTGCCAGCAGGCGGGCGGCGGGATGGACAGATACGCAGTATTTT; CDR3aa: CASRRAAGWTDTQYF
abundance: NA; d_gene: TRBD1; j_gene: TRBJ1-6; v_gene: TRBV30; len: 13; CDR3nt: TGTGCCTGGTCTACAGGGGGCGCCTCACCCCTCCACTTT; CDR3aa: CAWSTGGASPLHF
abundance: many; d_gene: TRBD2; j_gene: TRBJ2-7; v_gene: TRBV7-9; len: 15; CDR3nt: TGTGCCAGCAGCCGTAGCGGGGGGGCCGGTGACGAGCAGTACTTC; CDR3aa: CASSRSGGAGDEQYF
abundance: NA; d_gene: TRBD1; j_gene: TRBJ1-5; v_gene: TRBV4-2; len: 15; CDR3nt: TGTGCCAGCAGCCAAGGGGACAGACGATATCAGCCCCAGCATTTT; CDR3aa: CASSQGDRRYQPQHF
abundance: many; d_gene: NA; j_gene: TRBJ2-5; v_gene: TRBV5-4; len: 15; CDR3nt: TGTGCCAGCAGCTTAGGCAGGGAGCAGGGAGAGACCCAGTACTTC; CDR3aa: CASSLGREQGETQYF
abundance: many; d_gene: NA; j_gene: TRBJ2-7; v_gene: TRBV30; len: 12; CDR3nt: TGTGCCTGGAGTACGGGTGCCTACGAGCAGTACTTC; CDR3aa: CAWSTGAYEQYF
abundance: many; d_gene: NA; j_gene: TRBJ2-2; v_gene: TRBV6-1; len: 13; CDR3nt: TGTGCCAGCAGTGCTAGCGACACCGGGGAGCTGTTTTTT; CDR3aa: CASSASDTGELFF